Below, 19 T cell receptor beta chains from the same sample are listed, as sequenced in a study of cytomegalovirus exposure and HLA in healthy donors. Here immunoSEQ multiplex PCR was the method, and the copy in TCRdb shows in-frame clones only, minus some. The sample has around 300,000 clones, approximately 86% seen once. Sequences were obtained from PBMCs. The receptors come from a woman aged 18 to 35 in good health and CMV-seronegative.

The CDR3 sequence is CASSFGTNEKLFF. The CDR3 DNA follows: TGTGCCAGCAGTTTCGGTACCAATGAAAAACTGTTTTTT. The chain employs TRBV27 and TRBJ1-4; D not certain. V was pared by 3 bases and J by 5 bases, with 7 bases between. From germline, CDR1 is MNHEY and CDR2 SMNVEV (reference sequence). This CDR3 region has 13 residues.

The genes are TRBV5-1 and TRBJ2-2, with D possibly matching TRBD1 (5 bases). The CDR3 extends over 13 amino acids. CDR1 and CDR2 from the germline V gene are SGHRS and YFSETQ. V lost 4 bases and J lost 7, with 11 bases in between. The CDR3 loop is CASSPQTDGELFF. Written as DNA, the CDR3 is TGCGCCAGCAGCCCCCAGACAGACGGGGAGCTGTTTTTT. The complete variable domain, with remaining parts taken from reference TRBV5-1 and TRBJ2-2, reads KAGVTQTPRYLIKTRGQQVTLSCSPISGHRSVSWYQQTPGQGLQFLFEYFSETQRNKGNFPGRFSGRQFSNSRSEMNVSTLELGDSALYLCASSPQTDGELFFGEGSRLTVL.

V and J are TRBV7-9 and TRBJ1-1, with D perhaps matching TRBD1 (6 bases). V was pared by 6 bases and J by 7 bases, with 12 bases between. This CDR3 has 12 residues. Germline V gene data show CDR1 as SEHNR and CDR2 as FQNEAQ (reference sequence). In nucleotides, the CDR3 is TGTGCCAGCAGTTCCAGACAGGTTGAAGCTTTCTTT. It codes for CASSSRQVEAFF. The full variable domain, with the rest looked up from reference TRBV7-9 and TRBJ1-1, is DTGVSQNPRHKITKRGQNVTFRCDPISEHNRLYWYRQTLGQGPEFLTYFQNEAQLEKSRLLSDRFSAERPKGSFSTLEIQRTEQGDSAMYLCASSSRQVEAFFGQGTRLTVV.

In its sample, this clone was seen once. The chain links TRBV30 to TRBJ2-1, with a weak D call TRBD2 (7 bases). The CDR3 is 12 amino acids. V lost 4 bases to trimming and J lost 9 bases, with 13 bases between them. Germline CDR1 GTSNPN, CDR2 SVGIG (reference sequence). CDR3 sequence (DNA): TGTGCCTGGAACCCGAGGGGGGGTGAGCAGTTCTTC. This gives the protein CAWNPRGGEQFF.

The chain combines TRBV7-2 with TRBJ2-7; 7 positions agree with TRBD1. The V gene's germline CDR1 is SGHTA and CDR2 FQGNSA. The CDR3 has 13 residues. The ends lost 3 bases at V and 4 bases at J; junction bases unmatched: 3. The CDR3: CASSFDRAYEQYF. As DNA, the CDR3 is TGTGCCAGCAGCTTCGACAGGGCGTACGAGCAGTACTTC.

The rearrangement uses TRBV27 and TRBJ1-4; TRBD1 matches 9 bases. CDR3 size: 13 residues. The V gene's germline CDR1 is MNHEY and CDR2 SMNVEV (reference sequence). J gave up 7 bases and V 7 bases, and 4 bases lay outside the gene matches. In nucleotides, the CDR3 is TGTGCCAGCACGGCACAGGGGGCTGAAAAACTGTTTTTT. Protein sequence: CASTAQGAEKLFF.

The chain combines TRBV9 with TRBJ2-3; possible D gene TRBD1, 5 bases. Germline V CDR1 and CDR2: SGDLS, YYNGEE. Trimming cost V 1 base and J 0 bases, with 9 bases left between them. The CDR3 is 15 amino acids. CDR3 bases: TGTGCCAGCAGCGTATGGGGCGGTAGCACAGATACGCAGTATTTT. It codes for CASSVWGGSTDTQYF.

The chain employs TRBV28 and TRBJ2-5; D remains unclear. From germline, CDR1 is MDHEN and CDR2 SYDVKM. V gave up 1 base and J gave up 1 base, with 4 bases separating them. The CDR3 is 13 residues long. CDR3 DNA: TGTGCCAGCAGTTTATACACCCAAGAGACCCAGTACTTC. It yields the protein CASSLYTQETQYF.

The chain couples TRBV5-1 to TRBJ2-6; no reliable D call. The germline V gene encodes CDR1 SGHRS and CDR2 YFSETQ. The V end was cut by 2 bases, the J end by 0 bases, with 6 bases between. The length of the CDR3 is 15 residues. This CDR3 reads CASSLTVSGANVLTF. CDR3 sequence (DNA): TGCGCCAGCAGCTTAACGGTCTCTGGGGCCAACGTCCTGACTTTC.

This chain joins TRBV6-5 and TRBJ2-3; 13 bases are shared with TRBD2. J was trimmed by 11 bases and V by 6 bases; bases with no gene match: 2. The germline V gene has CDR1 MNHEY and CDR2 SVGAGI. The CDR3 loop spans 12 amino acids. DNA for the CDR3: TGTGCCAGCAGCCGGACTAGCGGGGGGCAGTATTTT. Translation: CASSRTSGGQYF.

The CDR3 region is CASTGDHQPQHF. CDR3 coding DNA: TGTGCCAGTACAGGAGATCATCAGCCCCAGCATTTT. The V and J genes are TRBV28 and TRBJ1-5; tentative D call: TRBD1 (5 bases). Germline V CDR1 and CDR2: MDHEN, SYDVKM. This CDR3 is 12 amino acids long. The V end lost 9 bases, the J end lost 5 bases, and 11 bases lay between the germline ends.

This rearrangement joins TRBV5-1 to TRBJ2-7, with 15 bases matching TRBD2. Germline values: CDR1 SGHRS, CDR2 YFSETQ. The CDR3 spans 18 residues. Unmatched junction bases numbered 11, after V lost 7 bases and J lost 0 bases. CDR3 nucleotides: TGCGCCAGCCAGCGTGTACCGGGACTAGCGGGGGGCTCCTACGAGCAGTACTTC. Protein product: CASQRVPGLAGGSYEQYF.

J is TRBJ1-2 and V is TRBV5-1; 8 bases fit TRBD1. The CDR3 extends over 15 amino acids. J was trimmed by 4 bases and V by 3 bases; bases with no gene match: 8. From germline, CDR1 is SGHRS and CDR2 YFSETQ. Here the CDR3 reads CASSSQGARGYGYTF. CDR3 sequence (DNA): TGCGCCAGCAGCTCGCAGGGGGCAAGGGGCTATGGCTACACCTTC.

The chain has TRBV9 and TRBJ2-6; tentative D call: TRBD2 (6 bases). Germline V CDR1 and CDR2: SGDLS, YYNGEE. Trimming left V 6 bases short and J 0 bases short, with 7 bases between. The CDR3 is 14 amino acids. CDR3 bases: TGTGCCAGCACGGGACTCTCTGGGGCCAACGTCCTGACTTTC. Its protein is CASTGLSGANVLTF.

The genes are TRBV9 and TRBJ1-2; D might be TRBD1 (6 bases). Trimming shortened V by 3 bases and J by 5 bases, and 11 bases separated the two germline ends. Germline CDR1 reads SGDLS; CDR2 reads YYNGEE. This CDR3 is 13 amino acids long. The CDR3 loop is CASSEGGLYGYTF. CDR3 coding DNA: TGTGCCAGCAGCGAAGGGGGTTTGTATGGCTACACCTTC.

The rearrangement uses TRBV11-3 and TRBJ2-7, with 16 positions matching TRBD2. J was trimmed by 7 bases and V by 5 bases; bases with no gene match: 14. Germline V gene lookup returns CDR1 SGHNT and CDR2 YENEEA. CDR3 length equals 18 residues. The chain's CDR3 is CASSPPGTSGRAPGEQYF. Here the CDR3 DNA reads TGTGCCAGCAGCCCTCCCGGGACTAGCGGGAGGGCCCCGGGGGAGCAGTACTTC.

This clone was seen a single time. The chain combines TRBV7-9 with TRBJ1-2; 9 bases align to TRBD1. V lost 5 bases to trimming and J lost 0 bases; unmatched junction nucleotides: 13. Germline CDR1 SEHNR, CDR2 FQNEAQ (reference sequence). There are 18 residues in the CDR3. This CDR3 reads CASSPTGTGNAANYGYTF. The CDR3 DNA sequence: TGTGCCAGCAGCCCCACGGGGACAGGGAACGCCGCTAACTATGGCTACACCTTC. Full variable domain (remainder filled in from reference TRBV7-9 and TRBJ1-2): DTGVSQNPRHKITKRGQNVTFRCDPISEHNRLYWYRQTLGQGPEFLTYFQNEAQLEKSRLLSDRFSAERPKGSFSTLEIQRTEQGDSAMYLCASSPTGTGNAANYGYTFGSGTRLTVV.

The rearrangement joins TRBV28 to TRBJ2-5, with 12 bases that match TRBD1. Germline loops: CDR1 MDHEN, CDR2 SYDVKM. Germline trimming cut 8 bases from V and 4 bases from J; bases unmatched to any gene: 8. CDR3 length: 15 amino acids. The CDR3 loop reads CASHIPGQGAETQYF. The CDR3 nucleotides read TGTGCCAGCCATATTCCGGGACAGGGGGCAGAGACCCAGTACTTC.

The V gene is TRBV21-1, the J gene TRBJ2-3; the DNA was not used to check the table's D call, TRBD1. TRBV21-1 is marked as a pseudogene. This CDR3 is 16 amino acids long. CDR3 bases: TGTGCCAGCAGCACCTCCGGACAGGGCCGCGCAGATACGCAGTATTTT. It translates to CASSTSGQGRADTQYF.